The present T cell receptor (beta chain) was sequenced within a study of patients and donors after allogeneic stem cell transplantation. The CDR3 has 13 amino acids. The germline gives CDR1 GTSNPN, CDR2 SVGIG (reference sequence). Trimming cost V 3 bases and J 3 bases; bases outside gene matches: 4. Via MiXCR, TCRdb re-called the RT-PCR reads, giving one row per CDR3 protein. Of more than 850,000 distinct CDR3 sequences listed, more than 15% are singletons. This chain joins TRBV30 and TRBJ2-7; 8 nucleotides match TRBD1. The source of this sequence is a human donor who was either an allogeneic HSCT recipient or a stem cell or donor lymphocyte infusion donor (not recorded which). It is not recorded whose cells these are; they may come from a transplant donor. The sample was blood, either unsorted or a sorted T cell fraction (not recorded which). CDR3 nucleotide sequence: TGTGCCTGGAGGGGACAGGCTAGCTACGAGCAGTACTTC. Protein: CAWRGQASYEQYF.